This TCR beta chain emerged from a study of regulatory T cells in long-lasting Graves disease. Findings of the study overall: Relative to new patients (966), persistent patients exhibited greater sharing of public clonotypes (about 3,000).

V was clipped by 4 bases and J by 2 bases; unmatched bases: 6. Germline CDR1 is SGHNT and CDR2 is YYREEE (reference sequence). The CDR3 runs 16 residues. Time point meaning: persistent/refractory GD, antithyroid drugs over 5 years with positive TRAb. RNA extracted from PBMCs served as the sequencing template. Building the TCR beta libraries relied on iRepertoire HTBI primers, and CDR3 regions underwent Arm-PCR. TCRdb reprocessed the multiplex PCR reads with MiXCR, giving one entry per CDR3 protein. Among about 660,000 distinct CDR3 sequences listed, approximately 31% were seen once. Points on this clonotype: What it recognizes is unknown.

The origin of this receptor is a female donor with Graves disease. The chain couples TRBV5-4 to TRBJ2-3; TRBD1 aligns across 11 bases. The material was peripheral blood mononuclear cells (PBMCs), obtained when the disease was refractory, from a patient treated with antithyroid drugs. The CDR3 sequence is CASSLWDRGITDTQYF. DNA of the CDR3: TGTGCCAGCAGCCTCTGGGACAGGGGGATCACAGATACGCAGTATTTT.